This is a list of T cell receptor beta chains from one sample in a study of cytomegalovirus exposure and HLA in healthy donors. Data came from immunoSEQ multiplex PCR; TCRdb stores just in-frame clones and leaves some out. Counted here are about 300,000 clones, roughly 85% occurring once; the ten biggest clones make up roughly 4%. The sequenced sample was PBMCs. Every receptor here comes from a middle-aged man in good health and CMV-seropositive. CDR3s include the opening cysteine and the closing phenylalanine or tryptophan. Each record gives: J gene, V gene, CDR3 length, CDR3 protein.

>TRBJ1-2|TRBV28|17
CASSLGTGGSLSYGYTF
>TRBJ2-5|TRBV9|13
CASSVGQQETQYF
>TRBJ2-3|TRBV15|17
CATRGQGAWTATDTQYF
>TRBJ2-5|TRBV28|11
CASSPRETQYF
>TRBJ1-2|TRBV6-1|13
CASRRAGESGYTF
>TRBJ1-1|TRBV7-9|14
CASSSDRASTEAFF
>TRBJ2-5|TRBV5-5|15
CASSPGTGDSGTQYF
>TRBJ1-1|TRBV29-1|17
CSVFRSGERHTNTEAFF
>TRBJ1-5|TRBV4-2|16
CASSQEGGAGGQPQHF
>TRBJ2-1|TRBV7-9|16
CSSSQLGAGGYNEQFF
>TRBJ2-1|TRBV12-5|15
CASGTGQATGDEQFF